In its sample, the clone carrying this T cell receptor beta chain was seen a few times. As yet, its antigen is unknown. It was with 60 Vbeta and 13 Jbeta primers that the PCR ran. Clones were read by immunoSEQ multiplex PCR, and TCRdb kept only the in-frame ones, dropping some. The sample consists of 150,000 to 250,000 clones, 70% to 85% of them appearing once. The entry originates in a study of cytomegalovirus exposure and HLA in healthy donors. The germline gives CDR1 SGHAT, CDR2 FQNNGV. V was pared by 5 bases and J by 1 base, with 8 bases of the junction left unmatched. This CDR3 has 17 residues. Findings and caveats of the study: A later analysis revealed that TCR association rates differed between HLA loci, peaking at DRB1 and bottoming out at HLA-C. Rare sequences made up most TCRs, while some public TCRs were found in many donors. Later work showed greater clonal expansion in HLA-associated TCR beta chains than in equally common others. Sequence variants that were highly shared formed a cluster that was likely a sequencing artifact.

This TCR derives from a boy between 2 and 10 years old in good health and CMV-seronegative. The V gene is TRBV11-2, the J gene TRBJ2-3; 11 positions agree with TRBD2. The sequenced sample was PBMCs. The chain's CDR3 is CASSRLIAGGGTDTQYF. The CDR3 bases are TGTGCCAGCAGCCGACTTATAGCGGGAGGGGGCACAGATACGCAGTATTTT.